Described below is a single T cell receptor (beta chain) sequence and its context. The source of the sample is a study of blood T cell repertoires in COVID-19. As handled by the study authors: Counts of nucleated cells, estimated from reference gene primer amplification, were obtained. TCRdb's table, derived via immunoSEQ multiplex PCR, lists solely in-frame clones and lacks some. From that table come the V and J calls and clone size; the DNA was used to work out D and trimming. The data contain 45,000 to 55,000 clones, around 80% of them singletons. The V segment lost 2 bases and the J segment 2 bases; nucleotides outside the gene matches: 5. The CDR3 totals 16 residues. Germline V gives CDR1 SGDLS, CDR2 YYNGEE.

The chain combines TRBV9 with TRBJ2-1; 9 nucleotides align to TRBD1. The receptor comes from a human donor with active or convalescent COVID-19. The donor label of this sample is uncertain. The specimen was peripheral blood. This CDR3 reads CASSVGGQGTYNEQFF. CDR3 nucleotides: TGTGCCAGCAGCGTGGGAGGACAGGGGACCTACAATGAGCAGTTCTTC.